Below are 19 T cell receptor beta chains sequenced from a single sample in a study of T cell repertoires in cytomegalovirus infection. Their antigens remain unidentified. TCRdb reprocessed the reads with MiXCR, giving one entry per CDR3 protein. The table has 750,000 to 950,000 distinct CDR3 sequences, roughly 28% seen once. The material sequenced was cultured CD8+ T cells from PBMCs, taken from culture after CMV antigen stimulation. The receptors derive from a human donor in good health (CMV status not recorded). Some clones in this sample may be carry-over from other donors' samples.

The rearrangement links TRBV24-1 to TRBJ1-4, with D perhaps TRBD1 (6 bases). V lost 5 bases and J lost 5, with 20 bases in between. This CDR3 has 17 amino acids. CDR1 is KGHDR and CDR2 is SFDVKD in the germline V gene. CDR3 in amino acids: CATSGLPGTWINEKLFF. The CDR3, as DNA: TGTGCCACCAGTGGCCTTCCCGGGACATGGATAAATGAAAAACTGTTTTTT.

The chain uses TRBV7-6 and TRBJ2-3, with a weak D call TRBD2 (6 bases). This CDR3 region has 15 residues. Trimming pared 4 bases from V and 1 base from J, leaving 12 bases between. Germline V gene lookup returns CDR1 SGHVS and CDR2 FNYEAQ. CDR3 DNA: TGTGCCAGCAGCTCCCTCGGGAGCCGCACAGATACGCAGTATTTT. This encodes CASSSLGSRTDTQYF.

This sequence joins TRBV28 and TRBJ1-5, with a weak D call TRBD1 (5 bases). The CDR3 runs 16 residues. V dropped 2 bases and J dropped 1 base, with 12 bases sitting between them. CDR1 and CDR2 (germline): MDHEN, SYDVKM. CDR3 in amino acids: CASSLMARTSNQPQHF. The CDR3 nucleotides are TGTGCCAGCAGTTTAATGGCCCGGACAAGCAATCAGCCCCAGCATTTT.

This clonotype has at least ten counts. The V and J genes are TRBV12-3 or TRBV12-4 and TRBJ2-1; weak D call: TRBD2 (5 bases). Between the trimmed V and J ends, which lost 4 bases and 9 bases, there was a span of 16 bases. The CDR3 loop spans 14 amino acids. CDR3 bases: TGTGCCAGCAGTTCCGCAAGGACTGGCGGTGAGCAGTTCTTC. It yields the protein CASSSARTGGEQFF.

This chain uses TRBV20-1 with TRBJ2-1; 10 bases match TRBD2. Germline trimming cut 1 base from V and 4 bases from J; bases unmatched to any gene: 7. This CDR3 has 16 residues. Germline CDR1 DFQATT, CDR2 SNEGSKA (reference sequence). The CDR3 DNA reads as TGCAGTGCTAGAGCCGTAACTAGCGGGGAGTACAATGAGCAGTTCTTC. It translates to CSARAVTSGEYNEQFF.

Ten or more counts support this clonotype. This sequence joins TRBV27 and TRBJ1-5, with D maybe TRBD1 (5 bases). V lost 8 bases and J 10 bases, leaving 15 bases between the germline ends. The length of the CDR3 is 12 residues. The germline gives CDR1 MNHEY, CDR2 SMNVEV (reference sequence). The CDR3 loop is CASGHGGAPQHF. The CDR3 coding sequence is TGTGCCAGCGGACACGGGGGAGCCCCCCAGCATTTT.

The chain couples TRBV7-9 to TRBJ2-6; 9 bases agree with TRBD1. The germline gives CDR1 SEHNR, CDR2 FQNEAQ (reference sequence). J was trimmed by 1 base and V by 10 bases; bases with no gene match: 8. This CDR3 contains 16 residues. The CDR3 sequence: CATPRGTGSGANVLTF. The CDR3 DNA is TGTGCCACCCCCAGGGGGACAGGGTCTGGGGCCAACGTCCTGACTTTC.

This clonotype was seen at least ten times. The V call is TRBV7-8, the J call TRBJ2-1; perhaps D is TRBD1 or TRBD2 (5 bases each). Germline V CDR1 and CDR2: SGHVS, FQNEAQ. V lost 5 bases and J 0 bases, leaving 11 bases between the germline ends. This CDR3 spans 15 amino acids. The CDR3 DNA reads TGTGCCAGCAGCCGGCCGGGACGCTCCTACAATGAGCAGTTCTTC. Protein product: CASSRPGRSYNEQFF.

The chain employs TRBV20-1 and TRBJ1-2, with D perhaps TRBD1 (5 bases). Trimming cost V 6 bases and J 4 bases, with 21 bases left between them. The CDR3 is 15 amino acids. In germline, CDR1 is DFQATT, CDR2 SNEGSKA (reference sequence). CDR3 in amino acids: CSATTVEGLAYGYTF. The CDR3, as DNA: TGCAGTGCGACGACAGTAGAAGGGCTGGCCTATGGCTACACCTTC.

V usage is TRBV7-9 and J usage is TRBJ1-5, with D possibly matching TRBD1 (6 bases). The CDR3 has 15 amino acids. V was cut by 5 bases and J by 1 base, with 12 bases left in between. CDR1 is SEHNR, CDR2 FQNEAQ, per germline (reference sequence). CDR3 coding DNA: TGTGCCAGCAGCCACGGGGGGCAAAGCAATCAGCCCCAGCATTTT. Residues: CASSHGGQSNQPQHF.

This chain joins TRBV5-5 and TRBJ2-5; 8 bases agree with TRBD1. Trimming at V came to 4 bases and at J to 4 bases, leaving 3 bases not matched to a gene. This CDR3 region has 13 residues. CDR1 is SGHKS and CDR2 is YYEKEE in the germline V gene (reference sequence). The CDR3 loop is CASSGQGPETQYF. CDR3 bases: TGTGCCAGCAGCGGACAGGGACCAGAGACCCAGTACTTC. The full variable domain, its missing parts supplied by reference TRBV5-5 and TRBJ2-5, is DAGVTQSPTHLIKTRGQQVTLRCSPISGHKSVSWYQQVLGQGPQFIFQYYEKEERGRGNFPDRFSARQFPNYSSELNVNALLLGDSALYLCASSGQGPETQYFGPGTRLLVL.

Here the CDR3 reads CASSLAGTGGIVDTQYF. Here the CDR3 DNA reads TGCGCCAGCAGCTTGGCCGGAACGGGGGGCATTGTAGATACGCAGTATTTT. This chain connects TRBV5-1 to TRBJ2-3, with D possibly being TRBD2 (7 bases). The germline V and J ends were trimmed by 0 bases and 5 bases, with 19 bases remaining between them. CDR3 length: 17 residues. CDR1 and CDR2 (germline): SGHRS, YFSETQ.

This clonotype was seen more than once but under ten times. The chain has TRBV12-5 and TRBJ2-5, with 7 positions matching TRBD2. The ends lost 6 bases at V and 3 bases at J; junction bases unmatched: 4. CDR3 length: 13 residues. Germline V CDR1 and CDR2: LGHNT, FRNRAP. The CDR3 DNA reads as TGTGCTAGTGGCCGCGGGGGTAAAGAGACCCAGTACTTC. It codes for CASGRGGKETQYF.

CDR3 loop: CASSLEWGAEGYTF. CDR3 bases: TGTGCCAGCAGCTTAGAATGGGGTGCTGAGGGCTACACCTTC. V gene TRBV7-9 combines with J gene TRBJ1-2; unclear D gene. Germline V gives CDR1 SEHNR, CDR2 FQNEAQ (reference sequence). V was trimmed by 1 base and J by 8 bases, leaving 14 bases between them. The CDR3 loop spans 14 amino acids.

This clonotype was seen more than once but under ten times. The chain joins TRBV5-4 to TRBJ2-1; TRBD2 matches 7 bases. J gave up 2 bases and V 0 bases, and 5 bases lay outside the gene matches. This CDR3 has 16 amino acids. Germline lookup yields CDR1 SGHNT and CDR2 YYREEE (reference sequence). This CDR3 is CASSLESGTPYNEQFF. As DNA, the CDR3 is TGTGCCAGCAGCTTGGAAAGCGGGACCCCCTACAATGAGCAGTTCTTC.

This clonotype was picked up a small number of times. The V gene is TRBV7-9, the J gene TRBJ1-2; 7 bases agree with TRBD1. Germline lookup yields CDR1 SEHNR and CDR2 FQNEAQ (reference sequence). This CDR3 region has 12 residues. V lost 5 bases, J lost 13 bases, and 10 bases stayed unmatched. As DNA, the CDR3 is TGTGCCAGCAGCGTCTCTAACCGGGACAGCACCTTC. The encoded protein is CASSVSNRDSTF.

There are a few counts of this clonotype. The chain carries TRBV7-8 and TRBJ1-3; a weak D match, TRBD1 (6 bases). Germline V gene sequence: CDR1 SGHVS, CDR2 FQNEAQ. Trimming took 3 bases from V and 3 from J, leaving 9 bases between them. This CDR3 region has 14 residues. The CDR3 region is CASSFRGGGNTIYF. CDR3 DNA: TGTGCCAGCAGCTTCAGGGGAGGTGGAAACACCATATATTTT.

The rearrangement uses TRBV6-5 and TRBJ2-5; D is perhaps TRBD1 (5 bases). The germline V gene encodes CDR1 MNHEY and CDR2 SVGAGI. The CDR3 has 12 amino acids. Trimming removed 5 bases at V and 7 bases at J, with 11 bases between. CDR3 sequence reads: CASSAGITTQYF. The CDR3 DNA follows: TGTGCCAGCAGTGCAGGGATCACGACCCAGTACTTC.

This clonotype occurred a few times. CDR3 protein: CATGGGILNTGELFF. The CDR3 DNA reads as TGTGCCACCGGGGGGGGCATCCTAAACACCGGGGAGCTGTTTTTT. The chain joins TRBV7-9 to TRBJ2-2; 8 bases line up with TRBD2. This CDR3 is built from 15 residues. Germline loops: CDR1 SEHNR, CDR2 FQNEAQ (reference sequence). Trimming cost V 10 bases and J 2 bases; bases outside gene matches: 9.